A selection of T cell receptor beta chains follows, all from one sample in a study of PD-1 blockade in classical Hodgkin lymphoma. TCRdb keeps only in-frame clones here, not all; method: immunoSEQ multiplex PCR. The sample holds under 70,000 clones, about two thirds seen once. The sample consisted of peripheral blood mononuclear cells (PBMCs), taken before the second cycle of nivolumab. The receptors were sampled from a human donor with classical Hodgkin lymphoma. Each CDR3 is given with its conserved first and last residue. Fields, in order: D gene, clone size, V gene, J gene, CDR3 DNA, CDR3 protein. D genes are given only for firm matches. Only some rows state a clone size, as once, few, many or a class for expanded clones.

d_call: -; clone_size: -; v_call: TRBV6-5; j_call: TRBJ1-1; cdr3_nt: TGTGCCAGCAGTTACCGGGGGTTAAACACTGAAGCTTTCTTT; cdr3_aa: CASSYRGLNTEAFF
d_call: -; clone_size: once; v_call: TRBV11-2; j_call: TRBJ2-1; cdr3_nt: TGTGCCAGCAGCTTAGATCGGGGAAACAATGAGCAGTTCTTC; cdr3_aa: CASSLDRGNNEQFF
d_call: TRBD2; clone_size: -; v_call: TRBV4-2; j_call: TRBJ2-1; cdr3_nt: TGTGCCAGCAGCCAAGAAGGCAGCTTAGTTGAATACGGGGGGACCAACAATGAGCAGTTCTTC; cdr3_aa: CASSQEGSLVEYGGTNNEQFF
d_call: -; clone_size: once; v_call: TRBV15; j_call: TRBJ2-7; cdr3_nt: TGTGCCACCAGCAGAGGGGGCAGCTCCTACGAGCAGTACTTC; cdr3_aa: CATSRGGSSYEQYF
d_call: -; clone_size: -; v_call: TRBV2; j_call: TRBJ2-1; cdr3_nt: TGTGCCAGCAGTGTGGGGCAGGGTTTGAATGAGCAGTTCTTC; cdr3_aa: CASSVGQGLNEQFF
d_call: -; clone_size: -; v_call: TRBV9; j_call: TRBJ2-3; cdr3_nt: TGTGCCAGCAGCCCCGATGACACGCAGTATTTT; cdr3_aa: CASSPDDTQYF
d_call: -; clone_size: -; v_call: TRBV5-6; j_call: TRBJ1-1; cdr3_nt: TGTGCCAGCAGCTTTCGGGCGGAAAACACTGAAGCTTTCTTT; cdr3_aa: CASSFRAENTEAFF
d_call: -; clone_size: once; v_call: TRBV19; j_call: TRBJ1-3; cdr3_nt: TGTGCCAGTAGTATCGGAGATGGAAACACCATATATTTT; cdr3_aa: CASSIGDGNTIYF
d_call: -; clone_size: few; v_call: TRBV5-1; j_call: TRBJ1-2; cdr3_nt: TGCGCCAGCAACGAGGGGGGCGCAGCTAACTATGGCTACACCTTC; cdr3_aa: CASNEGGAANYGYTF
d_call: -; clone_size: many; v_call: TRBV2; j_call: TRBJ1-2; cdr3_nt: TGTGCCAGCAGTGGGACGGAGAACTATGGCTACACCTTC; cdr3_aa: CASSGTENYGYTF
d_call: -; clone_size: -; v_call: TRBV5-6; j_call: TRBJ2-7; cdr3_nt: TGTGCCAGCAGCCCAGGGGACTACGAGCAGTACTTC; cdr3_aa: CASSPGDYEQYF
d_call: -; clone_size: -; v_call: TRBV29-1; j_call: TRBJ1-1; cdr3_nt: TGCAGCGTCCTCGGACGGGGGGACACTGAAGCTTTCTTT; cdr3_aa: CSVLGRGDTEAFF
d_call: TRBD2; clone_size: -; v_call: TRBV9; j_call: TRBJ2-2; cdr3_nt: TGTGCCAGCAGCTTCGGGACTAGCGGGGGGCCAACCGGGGAGCTGTTTTTT; cdr3_aa: CASSFGTSGGPTGELFF
d_call: TRBD1; clone_size: -; v_call: TRBV5-1; j_call: TRBJ2-2; cdr3_nt: TGCGCCAGCAGCTCCAGGGGGAGTGAGACCGGGGAGCTGTTTTTT; cdr3_aa: CASSSRGSETGELFF
d_call: -; clone_size: few; v_call: TRBV11-2; j_call: TRBJ2-6; cdr3_nt: TGTGCCAGCAGCTCCTCCGCCCAGGGAACCCCCTCTGGGGCCAACGTCCTGACTTTC; cdr3_aa: CASSSSAQGTPSGANVLTF
d_call: -; clone_size: -; v_call: TRBV7-4; j_call: TRBJ1-2; cdr3_nt: TGTGCCAGCAGCTGGCCAGCTCGAAAGACCTATGGCTACACCTTC; cdr3_aa: CASSWPARKTYGYTF
d_call: -; clone_size: once; v_call: TRBV6-1; j_call: TRBJ1-4; cdr3_nt: TGTGCCAGCAGGTTTCGGGCGGCGAATGAAAAACTGTTTTTT; cdr3_aa: CASRFRAANEKLFF
d_call: TRBD1; clone_size: -; v_call: TRBV6-5; j_call: TRBJ1-2; cdr3_nt: TGTGCCAGCAGTGACTGGCGCCAGGGGGGGGGCTACACCTTC; cdr3_aa: CASSDWRQGGGYTF
d_call: -; clone_size: -; v_call: TRBV27; j_call: TRBJ2-6; cdr3_nt: TGTGCCAGCAGTTACGGGGTAGGTGGGGCCAACGTCCTGACTTTC; cdr3_aa: CASSYGVGGANVLTF
d_call: -; clone_size: once; v_call: TRBV5-1; j_call: TRBJ2-5; cdr3_nt: TGCGCCAGCAGCGTGACGCCTACCCTGGCGGAGACCCAGTACTTC; cdr3_aa: CASSVTPTLAETQYF
d_call: -; clone_size: -; v_call: TRBV27; j_call: TRBJ1-1; cdr3_nt: TGTGCCAGCAGTTTAGGAGGGAACACTGAAGCTTTCTTT; cdr3_aa: CASSLGGNTEAFF
d_call: -; clone_size: once; v_call: TRBV6-5; j_call: TRBJ2-4; cdr3_nt: TGTGCCACCCGGGGCATGAGAACCAAAAACATTCAGTACTTC; cdr3_aa: CATRGMRTKNIQYF
d_call: -; clone_size: -; v_call: TRBV10-3; j_call: TRBJ1-5; cdr3_nt: TGTGCCATCGGGGCAGGGGGCAATCAGCCCCAGCATTTT; cdr3_aa: CAIGAGGNQPQHF
d_call: -; clone_size: -; v_call: TRBV7-2; j_call: TRBJ1-1; cdr3_nt: TGTGCCAGCAGCTTAGAGGCAGGGGCGAACACTGAAGCTTTCTTT; cdr3_aa: CASSLEAGANTEAFF
d_call: -; clone_size: -; v_call: TRBV15; j_call: TRBJ1-1; cdr3_nt: TGTGCCACCAGCAGATTAAGGGGGGAGAACACTGAAGCTTTCTTT; cdr3_aa: CATSRLRGENTEAFF
d_call: TRBD1; clone_size: -; v_call: TRBV7-3; j_call: TRBJ1-1; cdr3_nt: TGTGCCAGCAGCTTTGACAGGGGGTCTGAAGCTTTCTTT; cdr3_aa: CASSFDRGSEAFF
d_call: -; clone_size: once; v_call: TRBV11-2; j_call: TRBJ2-7; cdr3_nt: TGTGCCAGCAGCTTGACAGAACTTACTTCCGGCGAGCAGTACTTC; cdr3_aa: CASSLTELTSGEQYF
d_call: TRBD1; clone_size: few; v_call: TRBV5-5; j_call: TRBJ1-2; cdr3_nt: TGTGCCAGCAGCTTGGAAGGACAGGGTGGCTATGGCTACACCTTC; cdr3_aa: CASSLEGQGGYGYTF
d_call: TRBD2; clone_size: -; v_call: TRBV5-1; j_call: TRBJ2-3; cdr3_nt: TGCGCCAGCAGCCCGGGACTAGCGGGAGGAAAAGTAGATACGCAGTATTTT; cdr3_aa: CASSPGLAGGKVDTQYF
d_call: TRBD1; clone_size: -; v_call: TRBV2; j_call: TRBJ2-2; cdr3_nt: TGTGCCAGCACCTCGGACAGGGCGGGGACCGGGGAGCTGTTTTTT; cdr3_aa: CASTSDRAGTGELFF
d_call: -; clone_size: -; v_call: TRBV29-1; j_call: TRBJ2-3; cdr3_nt: TGCAGCGTGGTTTCCCTAGACCTTCCAGATACGCAGTATTTT; cdr3_aa: CSVVSLDLPDTQYF
d_call: -; clone_size: few; v_call: TRBV11-2; j_call: TRBJ2-4; cdr3_nt: TGTGCCAGCAGCTCGCAGGGAGCGGTTGGAAACATTCAGTACTTC; cdr3_aa: CASSSQGAVGNIQYF
d_call: TRBD2; clone_size: -; v_call: TRBV6-4; j_call: TRBJ2-7; cdr3_nt: TGTGCCAGCAGTCCTACTAGCGGCAGCTCCTACGAGCAGTACTTC; cdr3_aa: CASSPTSGSSYEQYF
d_call: TRBD1; clone_size: many; v_call: TRBV19; j_call: TRBJ1-1; cdr3_nt: TGTGCCAGTACCCTGACAGGGGCGAACACTGAAGCTTTCTTT; cdr3_aa: CASTLTGANTEAFF
d_call: TRBD2; clone_size: -; v_call: TRBV2; j_call: TRBJ2-2; cdr3_nt: TGTGCCAGCACCCGACTAGCGGGTACCGGGGAGCTGTTTTTT; cdr3_aa: CASTRLAGTGELFF
d_call: -; clone_size: -; v_call: TRBV11-3; j_call: TRBJ1-1; cdr3_nt: TGTGCCAGCAGCCCTCATTACGAGATGAACACTGAAGCTTTCTTT; cdr3_aa: CASSPHYEMNTEAFF
d_call: TRBD2; clone_size: -; v_call: TRBV5-1; j_call: TRBJ2-1; cdr3_nt: TGCGCCAGCAGCTTGGCTAGCGGGAGGAACAATGAGCAGTTCTTC; cdr3_aa: CASSLASGRNNEQFF
d_call: -; clone_size: -; v_call: TRBV27; j_call: TRBJ2-3; cdr3_nt: TGTGCCAGCAGTCCCCTCTCCCTGGCAGGGGTCTTAGCAGATACGCAGTATTTT; cdr3_aa: CASSPLSLAGVLADTQYF
d_call: -; clone_size: -; v_call: TRBV5-1; j_call: TRBJ1-2; cdr3_nt: TGCGCCAGCAGCCAGATGAGAGGATATGGCTACACCTTC; cdr3_aa: CASSQMRGYGYTF
d_call: -; clone_size: few; v_call: TRBV5-4; j_call: TRBJ1-3; cdr3_nt: TGTGCCAGCAGCTTGCAGGGGGGAAACACCATATATTTT; cdr3_aa: CASSLQGGNTIYF
d_call: -; clone_size: few; v_call: TRBV11-3; j_call: TRBJ2-3; cdr3_nt: TGTGCCAGCAGCTTACGACATACTAGCCGAACGGGAAAGCAGTATTTT; cdr3_aa: CASSLRHTSRTGKQYF
d_call: TRBD2; clone_size: few; v_call: TRBV27; j_call: TRBJ2-5; cdr3_nt: TGTGCCAGCAGTTTATTCGGACTAGCGGGAGAAGAGACCCAGTACTTC; cdr3_aa: CASSLFGLAGEETQYF
d_call: -; clone_size: once; v_call: TRBV2; j_call: TRBJ2-1; cdr3_nt: TGTGCCAGCAGGAATGGGATAAGTAATGAGCAGTTCTTC; cdr3_aa: CASRNGISNEQFF
d_call: -; clone_size: -; v_call: TRBV6-6; j_call: TRBJ1-2; cdr3_nt: TGTGCCAGCAGTGACAGCGCGCATGGGAACTATGGCTACACCTTC; cdr3_aa: CASSDSAHGNYGYTF
d_call: -; clone_size: -; v_call: TRBV25-1; j_call: TRBJ1-6; cdr3_nt: TGTGCCAGCAGTGAGGGGGGACACATCCTAAATTCACCCCTCCACTTT; cdr3_aa: CASSEGGHILNSPLHF
d_call: -; clone_size: -; v_call: TRBV6-8; j_call: TRBJ2-7; cdr3_nt: TGTGCCAGCGGGTACAGGTCTAGGGCGGGTTTCTACGAGCAGTACTTC; cdr3_aa: CASGYRSRAGFYEQYF
d_call: TRBD2; clone_size: -; v_call: TRBV5-6; j_call: TRBJ2-3; cdr3_nt: TGTGCCAGCAGCGAACTAGCGGGGGGCCCCACAGATACGCAGTATTTT; cdr3_aa: CASSELAGGPTDTQYF
d_call: -; clone_size: once; v_call: TRBV6-5; j_call: TRBJ2-2; cdr3_nt: TGTGCCAGCAAACCCAGGGGTTTCACCGGGGAGCTGTTTTTT; cdr3_aa: CASKPRGFTGELFF
d_call: TRBD1; clone_size: -; v_call: TRBV9; j_call: TRBJ1-3; cdr3_nt: TGTGCCAGCAGCCCACAGGGGGTTGGAAACACCATATATTTT; cdr3_aa: CASSPQGVGNTIYF
d_call: TRBD1; clone_size: -; v_call: TRBV28; j_call: TRBJ2-2; cdr3_nt: TGTGCCAGCAGAGCAGGGGGACCGAACACCGGGGAGCTGTTTTTT; cdr3_aa: CASRAGGPNTGELFF